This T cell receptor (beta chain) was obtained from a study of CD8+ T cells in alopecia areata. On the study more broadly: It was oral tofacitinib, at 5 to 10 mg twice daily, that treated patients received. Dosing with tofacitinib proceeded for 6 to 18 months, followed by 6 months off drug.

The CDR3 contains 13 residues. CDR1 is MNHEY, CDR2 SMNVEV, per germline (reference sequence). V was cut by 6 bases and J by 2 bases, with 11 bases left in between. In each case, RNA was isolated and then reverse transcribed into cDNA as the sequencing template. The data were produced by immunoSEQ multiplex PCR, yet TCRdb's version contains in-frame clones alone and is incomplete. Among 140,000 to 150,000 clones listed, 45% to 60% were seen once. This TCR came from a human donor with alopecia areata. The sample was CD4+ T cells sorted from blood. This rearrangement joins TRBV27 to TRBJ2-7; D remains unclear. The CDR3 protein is CASRATGTYEQYF. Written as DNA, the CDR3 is TGTGCCAGCAGGGCTACTGGCACCTACGAGCAGTACTTC.